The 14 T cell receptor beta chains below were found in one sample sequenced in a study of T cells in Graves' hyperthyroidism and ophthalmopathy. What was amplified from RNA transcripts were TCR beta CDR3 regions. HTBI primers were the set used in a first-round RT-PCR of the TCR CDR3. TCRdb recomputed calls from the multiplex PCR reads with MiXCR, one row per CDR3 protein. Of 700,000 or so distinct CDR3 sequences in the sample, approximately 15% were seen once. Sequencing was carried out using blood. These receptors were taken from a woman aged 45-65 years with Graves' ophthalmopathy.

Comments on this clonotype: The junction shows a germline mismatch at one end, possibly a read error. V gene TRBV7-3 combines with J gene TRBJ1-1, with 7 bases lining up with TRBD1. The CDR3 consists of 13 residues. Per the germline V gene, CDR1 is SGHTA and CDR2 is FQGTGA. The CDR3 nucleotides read TGTGCCGGCAGCGGGACAGTGAACACTGAAGCTTTCTTT. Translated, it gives CAGSGTVNTEAFF.

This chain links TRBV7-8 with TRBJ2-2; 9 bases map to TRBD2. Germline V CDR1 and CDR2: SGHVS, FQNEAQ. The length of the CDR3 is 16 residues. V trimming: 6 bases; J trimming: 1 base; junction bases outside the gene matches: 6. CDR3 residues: CASSASGTENTGELFF. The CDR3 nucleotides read TGTGCCAGCAGTGCTAGCGGGACGGAGAACACCGGGGAGCTGTTTTTT.

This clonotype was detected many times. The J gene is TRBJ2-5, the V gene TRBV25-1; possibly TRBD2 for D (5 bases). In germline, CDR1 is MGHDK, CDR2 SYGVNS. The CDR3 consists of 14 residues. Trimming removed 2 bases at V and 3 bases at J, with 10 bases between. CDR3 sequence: CASSERRGKETQYF. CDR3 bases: TGTGCCAGCAGTGAACGAAGAGGGAAAGAGACCCAGTACTTC.

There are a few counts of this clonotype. CDR3 coding DNA: TGTGCCAGCGAGCGGGACAGGTTCTATGGCTACACCTTC. Its translation is CASERDRFYGYTF. The chain uses TRBV7-9 and TRBJ1-2; 8 nucleotides agree with TRBD1. The germline V gene encodes CDR1 SEHNR and CDR2 FQNEAQ (reference sequence). CDR3 length: 13 residues. V shed 8 bases and J 4 bases; nucleotides not matched to a gene: 6.

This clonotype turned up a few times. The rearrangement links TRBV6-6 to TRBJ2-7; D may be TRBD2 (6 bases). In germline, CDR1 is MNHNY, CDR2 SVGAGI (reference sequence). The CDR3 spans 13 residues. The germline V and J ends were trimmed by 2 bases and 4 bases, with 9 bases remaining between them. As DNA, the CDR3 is TGTGCCAGCAGTTACACCCGGGGGTACGAGCAGTACTTC. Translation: CASSYTRGYEQYF.

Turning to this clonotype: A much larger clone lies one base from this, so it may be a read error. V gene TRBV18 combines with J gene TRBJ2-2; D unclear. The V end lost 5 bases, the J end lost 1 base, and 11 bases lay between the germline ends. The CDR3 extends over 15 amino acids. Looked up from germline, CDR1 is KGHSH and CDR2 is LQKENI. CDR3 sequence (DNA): TGTGCCAGCTCAACCCCCCGAGGGAACACCGGGGAGCTGTTTTTT. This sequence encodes CASSTPRGNTGELFF. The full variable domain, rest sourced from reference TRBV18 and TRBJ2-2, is NAGVMQNPRHLVRRRGQEARLRCSPMKGHSHVYWYRQLPEEGLKFMVYLQKENIIDESGMPKERFSAEFPKEGPSILRIQQVVRGDSAAYFCASSTPRGNTGELFFGEGSRLTVL.

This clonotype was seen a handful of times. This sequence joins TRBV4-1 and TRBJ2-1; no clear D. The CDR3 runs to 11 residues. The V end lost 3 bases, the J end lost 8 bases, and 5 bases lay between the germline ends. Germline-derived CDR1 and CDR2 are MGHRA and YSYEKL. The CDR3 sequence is CASSQFDEQFF. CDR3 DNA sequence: TGCGCCAGCAGCCAGTTCGATGAGCAGTTCTTC.

This CDR3 is CASSLWRKDTQYF. The CDR3, as DNA: TGTGCCAGCAGCTTATGGCGGAAAGATACGCAGTATTTT. The chain is built from TRBV7-2 and TRBJ2-3; D remains unclear. Trimming left V 2 bases short and J 5 bases short, with 8 bases between. Looked up from germline, CDR1 is SGHTA and CDR2 is FQGNSA. This CDR3 contains 13 residues.

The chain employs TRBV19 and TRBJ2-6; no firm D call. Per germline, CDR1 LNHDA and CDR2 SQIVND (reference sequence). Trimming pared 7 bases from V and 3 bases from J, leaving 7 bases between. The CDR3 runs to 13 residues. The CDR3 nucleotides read TGTGCCAGTACCTCACGTGGGGCCAACGTCCTGACTTTC. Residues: CASTSRGANVLTF.

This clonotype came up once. The CDR3 DNA is TGCAGTGCTAGACCCAAACCGGGACAGGGGGTATACGAGCAGTACTTC. It encodes CSARPKPGQGVYEQYF. This chain joins TRBV20-1 and TRBJ2-7, with 11 bases fitting TRBD1. Trimming at V came to 2 bases and at J to 4 bases, leaving 10 bases not matched to a gene. The CDR3 spans 16 residues. CDR1 DFQATT and CDR2 SNEGSKA come from the germline V gene (reference sequence).

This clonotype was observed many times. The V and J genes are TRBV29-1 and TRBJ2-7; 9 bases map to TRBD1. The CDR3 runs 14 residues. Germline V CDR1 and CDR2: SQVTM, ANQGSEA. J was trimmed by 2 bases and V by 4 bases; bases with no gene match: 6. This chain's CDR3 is CSVAAGQGAYEQYF. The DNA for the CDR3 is TGCAGCGTTGCTGCGGGACAGGGCGCCTACGAGCAGTACTTC.

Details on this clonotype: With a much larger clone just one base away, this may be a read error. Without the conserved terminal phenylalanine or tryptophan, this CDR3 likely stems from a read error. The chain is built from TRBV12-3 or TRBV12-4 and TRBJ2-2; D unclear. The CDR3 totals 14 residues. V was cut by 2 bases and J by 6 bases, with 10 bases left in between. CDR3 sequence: CASSLSIYSGELFL. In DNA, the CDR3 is TGTGCCAGCAGTTTAAGTATATACTCCGGGGAGCTGTTTCTT.

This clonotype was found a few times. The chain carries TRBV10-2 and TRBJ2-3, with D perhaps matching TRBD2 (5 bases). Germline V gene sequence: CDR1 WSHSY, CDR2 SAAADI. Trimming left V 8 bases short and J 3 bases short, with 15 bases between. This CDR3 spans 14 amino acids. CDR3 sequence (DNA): TGCGCCAGCGGGAGTGGAGCCCGTACAGATACGCAGTATTTT. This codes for CASGSGARTDTQYF.

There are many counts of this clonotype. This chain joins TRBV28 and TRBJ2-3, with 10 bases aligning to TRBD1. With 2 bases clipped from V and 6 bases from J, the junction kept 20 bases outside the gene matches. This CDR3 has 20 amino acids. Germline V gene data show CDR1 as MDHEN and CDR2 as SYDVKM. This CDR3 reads CASSLPPPDRGHSRGDTQYF. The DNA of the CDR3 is TGTGCCAGCAGTTTACCACCACCCGACAGGGGGCACAGTAGGGGGGATACGCAGTATTTT.